The 31 T cell receptor beta chains listed next were all sequenced from one sample in a study of CD8 T cells in Susac syndrome. RNA was extracted with the RNeasy kit, and a quantity of roughly 0.5 to 1 ug was reverse transcribed using random hexamers. Using its own MiXCR run on the immunoSEQ multiplex PCR reads, TCRdb lists one record per CDR3 protein. The table records about 140,000 distinct CDR3 sequences, about 94% of them present only once. Material: CD8+ T cells from PBMCs. These TCRs come from a human donor in good health.

V usage is TRBV2 and J usage is TRBJ2-7; D possibly corresponds to TRBD1 (5 bases). Germline CDR1 is SNHLY and CDR2 is FYNNEI. The CDR3 totals 13 residues. V was pared by 9 bases and J by 4 bases, with 16 bases between. CDR3 DNA: TGTGCCAGAAGAGACCACAGGACGTACGAGCAGTACTTC. Translated: CARRDHRTYEQYF.

The chain employs TRBV29-1 and TRBJ2-3; TRBD2 matches at 11 bases. The CDR3 runs 16 residues. Germline loops: CDR1 SQVTM, CDR2 ANQGSEA. J gave up 5 bases and V 1 base, and 8 bases lay outside the gene matches. The CDR3 DNA reads as TGCAGCGTTGAAGGTCAAACTAGCGGGAGAGGAGATACGCAGTATTTT. It encodes CSVEGQTSGRGDTQYF.

This chain connects TRBV7-6 to TRBJ1-2; weak D call: TRBD1 (5 bases). Germline V lookup: CDR1 SGHVS, CDR2 FNYEAQ. There are 13 residues in the CDR3. V lost 6 bases, J lost 4 bases, and 12 bases lay in between. Written as DNA, the CDR3 is TGTGCCAGCAGTGCCGGGACCTCCTATGGCTACACCTTC. Translated, it gives CASSAGTSYGYTF.

Only one count was recorded for this clonotype. V and J are TRBV20-1 and TRBJ1-1, with D hard to call. V lost 8 bases to trimming and J lost 3 bases, with 16 bases between them. Germline-derived CDR1 and CDR2 are DFQATT and SNEGSKA (reference sequence). This CDR3 is 13 amino acids long. The CDR3 region is CSMAARLYTEAFF. As DNA, the CDR3 is TGCAGTATGGCGGCCAGACTATACACTGAAGCTTTCTTT.

In its sample, this clonotype was seen once. Written as DNA, the CDR3 is TGTGCCAGCAGCACGGGCCCCAGGGCCACCGGGGAGCTGTTTTTT. Its translation: CASSTGPRATGELFF. The V and J genes are TRBV9 and TRBJ2-2; perhaps TRBD1 as D (5 bases). CDR1 and CDR2 from the germline V gene are SGDLS and YYNGEE. V shed 4 bases and J shed 4 bases, with 14 bases lying between them. The CDR3 is 15 residues long.

V gene TRBV19 combines with J gene TRBJ2-2; D may be TRBD1 (6 bases). The V gene lost 7 bases and the J gene lost 2 bases, with 14 bases spanning the gap. Looked up from germline, CDR1 is LNHDA and CDR2 is SQIVND (reference sequence). The CDR3 spans 15 residues. The CDR3 region has the DNA TGTGCCAGTAAGGTCCGGGACATTAACACCGGGGAGCTGTTTTTT. It specifies CASKVRDINTGELFF.

This clonotype was found once. V gene TRBV13 combines with J gene TRBJ2-2; D gene unclear. V dropped 3 bases and J dropped 4 bases, with 6 bases sitting between them. CDR1 and CDR2 (germline): PRHDT, FYEKMQ (reference sequence). The CDR3 totals 13 residues. Here the CDR3 reads CASSFLVTGELFF. Written as DNA, the CDR3 is TGTGCCAGCAGCTTTCTGGTCACCGGGGAGCTGTTTTTT.

This chain connects TRBV12-3 or TRBV12-4 to TRBJ2-1, with 7 nucleotides matching TRBD1. The ends lost 3 bases at V and 5 bases at J; junction bases unmatched: 1. This CDR3 contains 13 residues. The CDR3, as DNA: TGTGCCAGCAGTTTTGGACAGGACAATGAGCAGTTCTTC. Translation gives CASSFGQDNEQFF.

J is TRBJ1-1 and V is TRBV30; D not certain. Trimming took off 4 bases at V and 0 bases at J, with 9 bases between the two ends. The germline CDR1 and CDR2 sequences are GTSNPN and SVGIG (reference sequence). The length of the CDR3 is 13 residues. CDR3: CAWTDFMNTEAFF. The CDR3 DNA reads as TGTGCCTGGACAGACTTCATGAACACTGAAGCTTTCTTT.

The DNA for the CDR3 is TGTGCCAGCAGCACGACCCTTTTCGGGGCGGGAGGGCCGGAGACAGATACGCAGTATTTT. Amino acids: CASSTTLFGAGGPETDTQYF. The chain employs TRBV11-1 and TRBJ2-3; 9 nucleotides agree with TRBD2. This CDR3 has 20 amino acids. With V trimmed by 5 bases and J by 3 bases, 21 bases remained unmatched. CDR1 and CDR2 (germline): SGHAT, FQDESV (reference sequence).

About this clonotype: At one end, the junction sequence differs from germline, possibly due to a read error. The chain has TRBV27 and TRBJ1-1; D is unresolved. This CDR3 has 14 amino acids. Germline V gene sequence: CDR1 MNHEY, CDR2 SMNVEV (reference sequence). The DNA for the CDR3 is TGTGCCAGCAGTTTATACAGCGCGAACACTGAGGCTTTCTTT. Translating gives CASSLYSANTEAFF.

CDR3 sequence reads: CASSLSLGNYGYTF. The CDR3 bases are TGTGCCAGCAGTTTAAGTCTGGGGAACTATGGCTACACCTTC. V usage is TRBV12-3 or TRBV12-4 and J usage is TRBJ1-2; D not resolved. The CDR3 loop spans 14 amino acids. V dropped 2 bases and J dropped 2 bases, with 9 bases sitting between them.

The chain couples TRBV7-9 to TRBJ2-2; possibly TRBD1 for D (5 bases). Germline assignment: CDR1 SEHNR and CDR2 FQNEAQ (reference sequence). CDR3 length: 13 residues. Trimming stripped 6 bases from V and 3 bases from J, with 8 bases between. The CDR3 protein is CASSGAYTGELFF. The CDR3 DNA reads TGTGCCAGCAGTGGGGCCTACACCGGGGAGCTGTTTTTT.

The V call is TRBV20-1, the J call TRBJ1-4, with D maybe TRBD1 (5 bases). Per the germline V gene, CDR1 is DFQATT and CDR2 is SNEGSKA (reference sequence). The CDR3 runs to 12 residues. The V end lost 5 bases, the J end lost 8 bases, and 12 bases lay between the germline ends. CDR3 nucleotides: TGCAGTGCTGGGGACGAGATGGAAAAACTGTTTTTT. This encodes CSAGDEMEKLFF.

The J gene is TRBJ2-3, the V gene TRBV7-3; 12 bases line up with TRBD2. V gave up 3 bases and J gave up 4 bases; unmatched junction bases: 2. The CDR3 runs to 15 residues. Germline loops: CDR1 SGHTA, CDR2 FQGTGA. The CDR3 region has the DNA TGTGCCAGCAGCTTGACTAGCGGGAGTTCAGATACGCAGTATTTT. This gives the protein CASSLTSGSSDTQYF. The variable domain in full, with the rest retrieved from reference TRBV7-3 and TRBJ2-3, is GAGVSQTPSNKVTEKGKYVELRCDPISGHTALYWYRQSLGQGPEFLIYFQGTGAADDSGLPNDRFFAVRPEGSVSTLKIQRTERGDSAVYLCASSLTSGSSDTQYFGPGTRLTVL.

This clonotype was seen a few times. The CDR3 DNA reads TGTGCCAGCAGCCAATTGAACACTGAAGCTTTCTTT. Translated: CASSQLNTEAFF. The V gene is TRBV4-2, the J gene TRBJ1-1, with D unresolved. Germline CDR1 LGHNA, CDR2 YNFKEQ. The CDR3 is made up of 12 amino acids. The V end lost 2 bases, the J end lost 0 bases, and 1 base lay between the germline ends.

The rearrangement links TRBV19 to TRBJ2-3; 11 nucleotides line up with TRBD2. The CDR3 runs 15 residues. Germline trimming cut 5 bases from V and 1 base from J; bases unmatched to any gene: 2. CDR1 LNHDA and CDR2 SQIVND come from the germline V gene (reference sequence). CDR3 in amino acids: CASSSLAGGTDTQYF. The CDR3 DNA follows: TGTGCCAGTAGTTCACTAGCGGGAGGCACAGATACGCAGTATTTT.

This chain connects TRBV30 to TRBJ2-1; D unresolved. There are 15 residues in the CDR3. Germline loops: CDR1 GTSNPN, CDR2 SVGIG (reference sequence). Trimming removed 0 bases from V and 0 bases from J, with 9 bases in between. CDR3 amino acids: CAWSVFGSSYNEQFF. As DNA, the CDR3 is TGTGCCTGGAGTGTATTCGGAAGCTCCTACAATGAGCAGTTCTTC. Looking up the rest from reference TRBV30 and TRBJ2-1 gives the full variable domain: SQTIHQWPATLVQPVGSPLSLECTVEGTSNPNLYWYRQAAGRGLQLLFYSVGIGQISSEVPQNLSASRPQDRQFILSSKKLLLSDSGFYLCAWSVFGSSYNEQFFGPGTRLTVL.

The J gene is TRBJ1-1, the V gene TRBV27, with D unresolved. Trimming took 5 bases from V and 1 from J, leaving 11 bases between them. Looked up from germline, CDR1 is MNHEY and CDR2 is SMNVEV (reference sequence). The CDR3 has 14 residues. This CDR3 reads CASSTGVTNTEAFF. The CDR3 bases are TGTGCCAGCAGTACGGGAGTAACGAACACTGAAGCTTTCTTT.

CDR3 coding DNA: TGCAGCGTTGGAGAAGGATACGAGCAGTACTTC. Amino acid sequence: CSVGEGYEQYF. The chain uses TRBV29-1 and TRBJ2-7, with D uncertain. The CDR3 is 11 amino acids. CDR1 and CDR2 (germline): SQVTM, ANQGSEA. Trimming pared 4 bases from V and 4 bases from J, leaving 8 bases between.

V usage is TRBV13 and J usage is TRBJ2-7, with D possibly matching TRBD1 (5 bases). Trimming pared 3 bases from V and 3 bases from J, leaving 12 bases between. The germline gives CDR1 PRHDT, CDR2 FYEKMQ (reference sequence). The CDR3 contains 14 residues. The CDR3 region is CASSFRVSGYEQYF. The CDR3 nucleotides read TGTGCCAGCAGCTTCAGGGTCTCAGGCTACGAGCAGTACTTC.

The CDR3 loop reads CASSLDGNYGYTF. CDR3 DNA: TGTGCCAGCAGCTTGGACGGGAACTATGGCTACACCTTC. The V call is TRBV13, the J call TRBJ1-2; no clear D. Germline CDR1 reads PRHDT; CDR2 reads FYEKMQ (reference sequence). Between the trimmed V and J ends, which lost 3 bases and 2 bases, there was a span of 7 bases. This CDR3 contains 13 residues. The whole variable domain, filled in from reference TRBV13 and TRBJ1-2, reads AAGVIQSPRHLIKEKRETATLKCYPIPRHDTVYWYQQGPGQDPQFLISFYEKMQSDKGSIPDRFSAQQFSDYHSELNMSSLELGDSALYFCASSLDGNYGYTFGSGTRLTVV.

The rearrangement uses TRBV20-1 and TRBJ2-1; tentative D call: TRBD2 (6 bases). The germline V and J ends were trimmed by 6 bases and 5 bases, with 14 bases remaining between them. CDR1 is DFQATT and CDR2 is SNEGSKA in the germline V gene (reference sequence). The CDR3 contains 13 residues. CDR3 sequence (DNA): TGCAGTGCCGCCACTAGCTTTGACAATGAGCAGTTCTTC. It specifies CSAATSFDNEQFF.

This sequence joins TRBV7-9 and TRBJ1-2; 8 nucleotides match TRBD1. Germline V lookup: CDR1 SEHNR, CDR2 FQNEAQ (reference sequence). V lost 4 bases, J lost 8 bases, and 9 bases stayed unmatched. The CDR3 contains 14 residues. CDR3 nucleotides: TGTGCCAGCAGCTCCGGACAGGGAGTTTGGGGCTACACCTTC. Amino acids: CASSSGQGVWGYTF.

V and J are TRBV20-1 and TRBJ2-3, with D maybe TRBD1 (5 bases). V lost 3 bases, J lost 0 bases, and 10 bases lay in between. Germline loops: CDR1 DFQATT, CDR2 SNEGSKA (reference sequence). The CDR3 is 14 amino acids. The CDR3 loop reads CSASRRASTDTQYF. DNA for the CDR3: TGCAGTGCTAGTCGCAGGGCTAGCACAGATACGCAGTATTTT.

The chain is built from TRBV30 and TRBJ1-2; D is possibly TRBD1 (6 bases). Per germline, CDR1 GTSNPN and CDR2 SVGIG (reference sequence). This CDR3 region has 12 residues. Trimming shortened V by 0 bases and J by 8 bases, and 10 bases separated the two germline ends. In DNA, the CDR3 is TGTGCCTGGAGTGTATCTGGGGGCGGCTACACCTTC. The encoded protein is CAWSVSGGGYTF.

The rearrangement joins TRBV20-1 to TRBJ2-1; D gene ambiguous. The CDR3 has 14 residues. Trimming left V 2 bases short and J 9 bases short, with 17 bases between. CDR1 is DFQATT, CDR2 SNEGSKA, per germline (reference sequence). CDR3: CSARPRLSGLEQFF. CDR3 sequence (DNA): TGCAGTGCTAGACCAAGGTTATCCGGCCTTGAGCAGTTCTTC.

The chain joins TRBV28 to TRBJ2-5; TRBD1 matches at 7 bases. CDR3 length: 13 amino acids. The V gene's germline CDR1 is MDHEN and CDR2 SYDVKM. J lost 5 bases, V lost 7 bases, and 7 bases had no gene match. The CDR3 DNA is TGTGCCAGCACCTACAGGGGACGGGAGACCCAGTACTTC. Translation gives CASTYRGRETQYF.

The chain couples TRBV24-1 to TRBJ2-2; perhaps TRBD1 as D (6 bases). Germline CDR1 is KGHDR and CDR2 is SFDVKD. The ends were cut back, 3 bases at V and 7 bases at J, with 11 bases in the middle. The CDR3 is made up of 14 amino acids. The CDR3 DNA reads as TGTGCCACCAGTGATGGGGACAAGGGCGGGGAGCTGTTTTTT. This codes for CATSDGDKGGELFF.

This chain joins TRBV9 and TRBJ2-6; D is possibly TRBD2 (6 bases). V lost 4 bases and J 0 bases, leaving 11 bases between the germline ends. CDR1 and CDR2 from the germline V gene are SGDLS and YYNGEE. CDR3 length: 16 amino acids. In nucleotides, the CDR3 is TGTGCCAGCAGCAGCGGGCCTCTCTCTGGGGCCAACGTCCTGACTTTC. Amino acids: CASSSGPLSGANVLTF.

The chain employs TRBV7-2 and TRBJ2-5; D unclear. From germline, CDR1 is SGHTA and CDR2 FQGNSA. The CDR3 loop spans 15 amino acids. Trimming left V 1 base short and J 2 bases short, with 11 bases between. The DNA of the CDR3 is TGTGCCAGCAGCTTAGACCCGGACGGGCAAGAGACCCAGTACTTC. Amino acids: CASSLDPDGQETQYF. The variable domain in full, with the rest retrieved from reference TRBV7-2 and TRBJ2-5, is GAGVSQSPSNKVTEKGKDVELRCDPISGHTALYWYRQSLGQGLEFLIYFQGNSAPDKSGLPSDRFSAERTGGSVSTLTIQRTQQEDSAVYLCASSLDPDGQETQYFGPGTRLLVL.